A selection of T cell receptor beta chains follows, all from one sample in a study of T cell repertoires in cytomegalovirus infection. From the reads, TCRdb called clonotypes with MiXCR, one entry per CDR3 protein. The sample lists 400,000 or so distinct CDR3 sequences, around 32% seen once, with around 15% in the top ten. The sample comprised PBMCs. The receptors shown here come from a human donor in good health (CMV status not recorded). Some clones in this sample may be carry-over from other donors' samples. CDR3s include the opening cysteine and the closing phenylalanine or tryptophan. Each record gives: clone size, V gene, CDR3 length, J gene, D gene, CDR3 protein, CDR3 DNA. The D gene is left open where the match is weak. Some rows mark clone size as missing; the rest say once, few, many or name a class of expanded clone.

>few|TRBV7-3|16|TRBJ2-2|TRBD1
CASSSHRGMSTGELFF
TGTGCCAGCAGCTCTCACAGGGGGATGAGCACCGGGGAGCTGTTTTTT
>few|TRBV10-3|14|TRBJ1-5|NA
CAISEYNSNQPQHF
TGTGCCATCAGTGAGTATAATAGCAATCAGCCCCAGCATTTT
>NA|TRBV7-9|12|TRBJ1-2|NA
CATMRQGSGYTF
TGTGCCACCATGAGGCAGGGCAGTGGCTACACCTTC
>NA|TRBV20-1|13|TRBJ1-1|NA
CSAVLVGTTEAFF
TGCAGTGCAGTCCTTGTGGGGACCACTGAAGCTTTCTTT
>many|TRBV7-2|12|TRBJ2-3|NA
CASSFSRDTQYF
TGTGCCAGCAGCTTCAGTCGAGATACGCAGTATTTT
>NA|TRBV6-2/TRBV6-3|14|TRBJ2-3|NA
CASSYGPFSGTQYF
TGTGCCAGCAGTTACGGGCCCTTTAGCGGTACGCAGTATTTT
>few|TRBV14|16|TRBJ2-1|TRBD1
CASSTRWTGYYNEQFF
TGTGCCAGCAGCACCCGGTGGACAGGTTACTACAATGAGCAGTTCTTC
>NA|TRBV5-1|14|TRBJ2-2|NA
CASSYTVNTGELFF
TGCGCCAGCAGCTACACAGTGAACACCGGGGAGCTGTTTTTT
>NA|TRBV5-4|14|TRBJ1-2|NA
CASSLVPDSYGYTF
TGTGCCAGCAGCTTGGTACCGGACAGCTATGGCTACACCTTC
>NA|TRBV7-9|12|TRBJ2-1|TRBD2
CASSPGLAEQFF
TGTGCCAGCAGCCCCGGACTAGCGGAGCAGTTCTTC
>few|TRBV7-2|15|TRBJ2-3|TRBD1
CASRSPGTATDTQYF
TGTGCCAGCAGGTCACCGGGGACAGCGACAGATACGCAGTATTTT
>many|TRBV7-6|15|TRBJ1-1|NA
CASSLVQAKNTEAFF
TGTGCCAGCAGCTTAGTACAGGCTAAGAACACTGAAGCTTTCTTT
>many|TRBV7-2|15|TRBJ2-1|NA
CASSSQRGANNEQFF
TGTGCCAGCAGCTCCCAAAGGGGGGCTAACAATGAGCAGTTCTTC
>few|TRBV4-3|13|TRBJ2-7|NA
CASSQIQGDEQYF
TGCGCCAGCAGCCAGATACAGGGAGACGAGCAGTACTTC
>NA|TRBV20-1|14|TRBJ2-7|NA
CSARDRQSSYEQYF
TGCAGTGCTAGAGACAGACAGTCTTCCTACGAGCAGTACTTC
>few|TRBV6-1|15|TRBJ1-3|TRBD1
CASSTPQGYADTIYF
TGTGCCAGCAGTACTCCACAGGGGTACGCAGACACCATATATTTT
>NA|TRBV27|14|TRBJ2-1|NA
CASSLSWRYNEQFF
TGTGCCAGCAGTTTATCGTGGAGATACAATGAGCAGTTCTTC
>many|TRBV2|13|TRBJ1-5|TRBD1
CASRTGGNQPQHF
TGTGCCAGCCGGACAGGGGGCAATCAGCCCCAGCATTTT
>few|TRBV20-1|13|TRBJ1-1|TRBD1
CSARLGGPAEAFF
TGCAGTGCCCGCTTAGGGGGCCCGGCTGAAGCTTTCTTT
>NA|TRBV10-3|15|TRBJ2-7|TRBD2
CAISGTSGGEYEQYF
TGTGCCATCAGTGGGACTAGCGGGGGGGAATACGAGCAGTACTTC
>NA|TRBV13|13|TRBJ1-1|NA
CASGDQGNTEAFF
TGTGCCTCGGGCGATCAGGGGAACACTGAAGCTTTCTTT
>NA|TRBV4-3|14|TRBJ2-5|NA
CASSPQLRQETQYF
TGCGCCAGCAGCCCCCAGTTACGCCAAGAGACCCAGTACTTC
>few|TRBV28|17|TRBJ2-3|TRBD2
CASSSRGLAGGTDTQYF
TGTGCCAGCAGTTCTAGGGGACTAGCGGGGGGCACAGATACGCAGTATTTT
>many|TRBV12-3/TRBV12-4|17|TRBJ1-1|NA
CASSHTPGTGFKAEAFF
TGTGCCAGCAGTCACACCCCCGGGACGGGGTTTAAAGCTGAAGCTTTCTTT
>few|TRBV6-6|12|TRBJ2-7|TRBD2
CASSQLADEQYF
TGTGCCAGCAGCCAACTAGCGGACGAGCAGTACTTC
>many|TRBV7-6|16|TRBJ2-7|TRBD2
CASNPRASTQAGEQYF
TGTGCCAGCAACCCCCGGGCCTCCACACAAGCGGGGGAGCAGTACTTC